The clone carrying this TCR beta chain was counted at least ten times. Its antigen remains unidentified. Trimming removed 3 bases from V and 6 bases from J, with 19 bases in between. This CDR3 region has 16 residues. Germline loops: CDR1 SGDLS, CDR2 YYNGEE. Amplification of TCR beta CDR3 regions used RNA as the template. A set of HTBI primers served as the primers for a first-round RT-PCR of the TCR CDR3. One entry per CDR3 protein, called by TCRdb with MiXCR from the multiplex PCR reads. The sample lists about 200,000 distinct CDR3 sequences, under 20% occurring once. The data derive from a study of T cells in Graves' hyperthyroidism and ophthalmopathy. The study's findings and limits: Ophthalmopathy, which appeared later, was predicted by the model a median about 6 months before onset.

Each diagnosis was grounded in clinical symptoms, serum thyroxine and TRAb, thyroid ultrasound, and orbital computed tomography. Sequencing was done on a sample of blood. This TCR derives from a man in his fifties with Graves' hyperthyroidism. This sequence joins TRBV9 and TRBJ2-1, with D possibly being TRBD2 (5 bases). CDR3 in DNA: TGTGCCAGCAGCGCCCGAGCAGGAGGTAAAACCAATGAGCAGTTCTTC. Translating it yields CASSARAGGKTNEQFF.